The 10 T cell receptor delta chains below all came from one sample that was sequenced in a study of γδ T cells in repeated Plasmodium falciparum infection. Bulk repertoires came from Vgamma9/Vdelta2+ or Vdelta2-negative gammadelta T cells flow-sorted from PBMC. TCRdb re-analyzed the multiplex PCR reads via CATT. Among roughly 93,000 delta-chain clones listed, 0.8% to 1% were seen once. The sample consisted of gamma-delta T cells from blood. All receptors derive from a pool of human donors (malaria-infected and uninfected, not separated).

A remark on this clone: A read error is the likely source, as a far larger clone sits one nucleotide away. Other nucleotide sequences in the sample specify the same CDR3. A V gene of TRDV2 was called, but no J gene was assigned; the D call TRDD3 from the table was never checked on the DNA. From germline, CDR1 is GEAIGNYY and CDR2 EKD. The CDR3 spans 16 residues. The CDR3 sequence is CACDPSFRLATDKLIF. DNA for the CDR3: TGTGCCTGTGACCCCTCCTTCCGGCTGGCCACCGATAAGCTCATCTTT.

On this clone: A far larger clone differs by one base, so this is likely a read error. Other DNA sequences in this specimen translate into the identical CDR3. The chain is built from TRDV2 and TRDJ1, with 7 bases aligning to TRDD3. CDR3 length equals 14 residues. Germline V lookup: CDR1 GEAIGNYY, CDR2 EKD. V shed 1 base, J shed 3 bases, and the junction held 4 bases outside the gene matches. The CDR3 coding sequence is TGTGCCTGTGACACGAGGGATACAGCCGATAAACTCATCTTT. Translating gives CACDTRDTADKLIF.

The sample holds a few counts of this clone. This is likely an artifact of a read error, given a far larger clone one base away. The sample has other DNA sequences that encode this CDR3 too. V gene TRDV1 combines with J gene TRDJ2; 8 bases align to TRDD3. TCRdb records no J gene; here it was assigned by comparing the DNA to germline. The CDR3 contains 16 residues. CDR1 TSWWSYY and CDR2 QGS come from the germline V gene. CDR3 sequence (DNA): TGTGCTCTTGAACCCCTAGGGGATACCGGAGCAGCACGACTCTTCTTT. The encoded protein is CALEPLGDTGAARLFF.

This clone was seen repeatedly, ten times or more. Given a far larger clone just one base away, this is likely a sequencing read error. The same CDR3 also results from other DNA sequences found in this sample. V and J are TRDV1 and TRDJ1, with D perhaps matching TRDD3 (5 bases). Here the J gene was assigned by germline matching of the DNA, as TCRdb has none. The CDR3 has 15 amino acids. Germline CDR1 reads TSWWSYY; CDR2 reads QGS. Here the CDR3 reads CALDGYWKFTDKLIF. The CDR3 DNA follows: TGCGCTCTTGACGGGTACTGGAAGTTTACCGATAAACTCATCTTT.

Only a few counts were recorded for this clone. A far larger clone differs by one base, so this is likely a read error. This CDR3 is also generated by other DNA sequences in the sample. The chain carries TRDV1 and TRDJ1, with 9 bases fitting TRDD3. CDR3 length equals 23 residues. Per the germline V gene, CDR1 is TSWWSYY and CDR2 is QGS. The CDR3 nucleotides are TGCGCTCTTGGGGACCCCTCATTCCTAAGGCGAACTGGGGGAACGGGTCCCACCGATAAACTCATCTTT. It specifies CALGDPSFLRRTGGTGPTDKLIF.

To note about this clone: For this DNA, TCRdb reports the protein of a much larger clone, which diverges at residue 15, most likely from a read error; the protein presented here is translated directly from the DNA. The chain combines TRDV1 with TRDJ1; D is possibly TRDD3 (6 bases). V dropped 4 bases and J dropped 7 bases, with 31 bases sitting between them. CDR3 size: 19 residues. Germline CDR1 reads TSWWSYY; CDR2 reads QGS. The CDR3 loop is CALGVPTATEGIGRAKLIF. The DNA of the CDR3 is TGTGCTCTTGGGGTCCCCACCGCTACGGAAGGGATAGGGAGAGCTAAACTCATCTTT.

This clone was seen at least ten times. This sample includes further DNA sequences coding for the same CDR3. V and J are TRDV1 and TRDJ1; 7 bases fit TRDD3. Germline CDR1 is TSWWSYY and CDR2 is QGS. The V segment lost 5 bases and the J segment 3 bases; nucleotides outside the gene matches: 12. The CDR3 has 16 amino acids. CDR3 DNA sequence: TGTGCTCTTGGGCCGGCTGATGGGGGACTCTCCGATAAACTCATCTTT. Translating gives CALGPADGGLSDKLIF.

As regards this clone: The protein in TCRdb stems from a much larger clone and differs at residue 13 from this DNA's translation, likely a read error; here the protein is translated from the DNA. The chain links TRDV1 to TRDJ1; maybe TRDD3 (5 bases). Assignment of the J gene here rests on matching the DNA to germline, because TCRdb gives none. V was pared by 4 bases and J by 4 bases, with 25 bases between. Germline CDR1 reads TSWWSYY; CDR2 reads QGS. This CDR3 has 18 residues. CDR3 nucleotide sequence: TGTGCTCTTGGGGCACTTCGCCGGGGACGGGTCCACATCGATAAACTCATCTTT. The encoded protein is CALGALRRGRVHIDKLIF.

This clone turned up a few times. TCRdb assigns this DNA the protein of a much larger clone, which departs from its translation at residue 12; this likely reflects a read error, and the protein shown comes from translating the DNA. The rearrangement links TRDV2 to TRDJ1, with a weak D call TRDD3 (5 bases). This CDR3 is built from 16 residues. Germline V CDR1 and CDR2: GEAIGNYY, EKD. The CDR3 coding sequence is TGTGCCTGTGACACCGTTCTCCGTACGGGGACCGGTAAACTCATCTTT. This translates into CACDTVLRTGTGKLIF.

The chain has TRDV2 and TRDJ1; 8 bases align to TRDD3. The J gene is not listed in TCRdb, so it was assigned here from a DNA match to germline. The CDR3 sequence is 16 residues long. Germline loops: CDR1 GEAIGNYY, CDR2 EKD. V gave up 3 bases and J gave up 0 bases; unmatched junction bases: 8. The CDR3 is CACDRCVLGDTDKLIF. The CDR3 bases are TGTGCCTGTGACCGCTGCGTACTGGGGGACACCGATAAACTCATCTTT.